These 9 T cell receptor beta chains originate from one sample sequenced in a study of breast tumors, draining lymph nodes, adjacent tissues. Breast cancer patients provided tissue from their axillary draining lymph nodes. TCRdb processed the multiplex PCR reads anew with MiXCR; each CDR3 protein has one entry. The profile shows over 150,000 distinct CDR3 sequences, roughly 30% of them singletons. The sample consisted of axillary lymph node tissue. Receptor source: a female donor with breast cancer. Some clones in this sample may be carry-over from other donors' samples.

This clonotype was seen repeatedly, ten times or more. V usage is TRBV20-1 and J usage is TRBJ2-7; D is perhaps TRBD2 (6 bases). Looked up from germline, CDR1 is DFQATT and CDR2 is SNEGSKA (reference sequence). This CDR3 is built from 17 residues. V lost 0 bases and J 4 bases, leaving 22 bases between the germline ends. CDR3 sequence: CSARDEGGARGPYEQYF. Written as DNA, the CDR3 is TGCAGTGCTAGAGATGAGGGAGGAGCCCGGGGACCTTACGAGCAGTACTTC.

As regards this clonotype: Compared with germline, one end of the junction differs, possibly owing to a read error. J is TRBJ2-7 and V is TRBV5-1; D is perhaps TRBD2 (5 bases). The germline V gene has CDR1 SGHRS and CDR2 YFSETQ. CDR3 length equals 13 residues. In DNA form, the CDR3 reads TGCGCCAGCGGAAGGACGGGATCCTACGACCAGTGCTTC. Translation: CASGRTGSYDQCF.

A word on this clonotype: Given the absence of the conserved phenylalanine or tryptophan at the CDR3 end, a read error is likely. Because the CDR3's place on the DNA is in doubt, the DNA is left out and the CDR3 is given as listed by TCRdb. The chain joins TRBV15 to TRBJ1-4; the DNA was not used to check the table's D call, TRBD1. The CDR3 sequence runs 18 residues, both termini included. From germline, CDR1 is LNHNV and CDR2 YYDKDF (reference sequence). The CDR3 sequence is CATSREIQGNQPQHFSAG.

In regard to this clonotype: A much larger clonotype is one base distant, so this may be a read error. The missing conserved phenylalanine or tryptophan at the end of this CDR3 makes a read error likely. The genes are TRBV6-5 and TRBJ2-2; a weak D match, TRBD2 (6 bases). Trimming cost V 6 bases and J 4 bases, with 12 bases left between them. This CDR3 spans 14 amino acids. The V gene's germline CDR1 is MNHEY and CDR2 SVGAGI. CDR3 DNA sequence: TGTGCCAGCAGCCGGGACTTCGTCACCGGGGAGCTGTTTTCT. Amino acid sequence: CASSRDFVTGELFS.

In its sample, this clonotype was seen many times. The CDR3 DNA reads TGCGCCAGCAGCCATCCGGGACAGGGACTTAGCAATCAGCCCCAGCATTTT. It encodes CASSHPGQGLSNQPQHF. The rearrangement uses TRBV4-1 and TRBJ1-5, with 9 bases that match TRBD1. Losses at the gene ends were 3 bases for V and 0 bases for J; bases not matched to a gene: 6. Looked up from germline, CDR1 is MGHRA and CDR2 is YSYEKL. This CDR3 comprises 17 residues.

About this clonotype itself: This could be a read error, since a much larger clone is one nucleotide away. This chain connects TRBV19 to TRBJ2-7; TRBD1 matches 10 bases. CDR1 and CDR2 from the germline V gene are LNHDA and SQIVND (reference sequence). This CDR3 spans 15 amino acids. The CDR3 DNA reads TGTGCCAGTAGTATATCCGGGACAGGGGTGGACGAGCAGTGCTTC. It translates to CASSISGTGVDEQCF.

This clonotype showed up many times. The chain carries TRBV6-2 or TRBV6-3 and TRBJ1-2, with D possibly matching TRBD1 (5 bases). V shed 0 bases and J shed 3 bases, with 8 bases lying between them. Germline loops: CDR1 MNHEY, CDR2 SVGEGT. The CDR3 has 14 residues. The CDR3 loop reads CASSYSAGYYGYTF. In DNA form, the CDR3 reads TGTGCCAGCAGTTACTCGGCAGGGTACTATGGCTACACCTTC.

In its sample, this clonotype was seen many times. CDR3 residues: CASSPDSSETQYF. DNA of the CDR3: TGTGCCAGCAGCCCCGACTCTTCCGAGACCCAGTACTTC. J is TRBJ2-5 and V is TRBV6-6; D is ambiguous. Germline V lookup: CDR1 MNHNY, CDR2 SVGAGI (reference sequence). This CDR3 spans 13 amino acids. V shed 6 bases and J shed 5 bases, with 13 bases lying between them.

A word on this clonotype: Since a much larger clone is just one base distant, this may be a read error. The CDR3 reads CASSFGQVNTEAFF. The CDR3, as DNA: TGTGCCAGCAGCTTTGGACAGGTGAACACTGAAGCTTTCTTT. This sequence joins TRBV11-2 and TRBJ1-1, with 7 bases identical to TRBD1. The junction had 1 base not matched to a gene; V was cut back by 3 bases and J by 0 bases. CDR3 length equals 14 residues. CDR1 is SGHAT and CDR2 is FQNNGV in the germline V gene.